The following is a T cell receptor beta chain sequence with its context. No antigen is known for it. The sample is drawn from a study of vaccination and CD4 T cells after COVID-19. Background on the study: Post-vaccination specimens were collected at a median of about 66 days following dose two (range 14 to 241).

Cultured CD4+ T-cell DNA underwent Oncomine TCR Beta short-read sequencing. Each CDR3 protein gets one entry after TCRdb re-called the PCR reads with MiXCR. In the table there are around 12,000 distinct CDR3 sequences, 40% to 50% of which are singletons. In germline, CDR1 is SEHNR, CDR2 FQNEAQ (reference sequence). Trimming stripped 4 bases from V and 5 bases from J, with 18 bases between. This CDR3 is built from 16 residues. Documented treatment: roughly 10-day PBMC culture with coronavirus spike peptide pools or control peptides (ViraFEST assay). Millions of PBMCs went into each well for culture with 8 to 10 IU/ml IL-2 and about 9.9 ug/ml peptide pools. Notes on the study in general: Looking at convalescent patients, 304 of their 307 vaccine-specific clones were spike mono-reactive.

Input material: CD4+ T cells from blood, cultured in vitro. The rearrangement uses TRBV7-9 and TRBJ2-1, with D perhaps TRBD1 (5 bases). The origin of this receptor is a human donor who had recovered from COVID-19. CDR3 sequence reads: CASSSTGPGPNNEQFF. The CDR3 nucleotides read TGTGCCAGCAGCTCCACAGGCCCAGGGCCTAACAATGAGCAGTTCTTC.